Listed below are T cell receptor beta chains from one sample, sequenced in a study of T cell responses to AZD1222 COVID-19 vaccine. TCRdb's table, derived via immunoSEQ multiplex PCR, lists solely in-frame clones and lacks some. The table includes 120,000 or so clones, 80% to 90% detected once. The specimen was peripheral blood, collected on day 0 of MenACWY control vaccination. The source of these receptors is an adult in good health. The CDR3 runs from the conserved cysteine through the conserved F or W. D genes are given only for firm matches.

V	D	J	DNA	CDR3
TRBV15	-	TRBJ1-4	TGTGCCACCAGCGCCAAGACGGGAGCTAATGAAAAACTGTTTTTT	CATSAKTGANEKLFF
TRBV5-5	TRBD1	TRBJ1-2	TGTGCCAGCAGCTTGGGGGACAGGGGGTACTATGGCTACACCTTC	CASSLGDRGYYGYTF
TRBV30	-	TRBJ2-5	TGTGCCTGGAGTGTTAACTTTCGTGAGACCCAGTACTTC	CAWSVNFRETQYF
TRBV11-3	TRBD2	TRBJ2-5	TGTGCCAGCAGCCCGGGACTAGCAGGAGAGACCCAGTACTTC	CASSPGLAGETQYF
TRBV9	-	TRBJ1-3	TGTGCCAGCAGCCCCGGGAGGGGCTCTGGAAACACCATATATTTT	CASSPGRGSGNTIYF
TRBV12-2	-	TRBJ1-2	TGTGCAAGTCGCCCTCAGACAGGGTATGGCTACACCTTC	CASRPQTGYGYTF